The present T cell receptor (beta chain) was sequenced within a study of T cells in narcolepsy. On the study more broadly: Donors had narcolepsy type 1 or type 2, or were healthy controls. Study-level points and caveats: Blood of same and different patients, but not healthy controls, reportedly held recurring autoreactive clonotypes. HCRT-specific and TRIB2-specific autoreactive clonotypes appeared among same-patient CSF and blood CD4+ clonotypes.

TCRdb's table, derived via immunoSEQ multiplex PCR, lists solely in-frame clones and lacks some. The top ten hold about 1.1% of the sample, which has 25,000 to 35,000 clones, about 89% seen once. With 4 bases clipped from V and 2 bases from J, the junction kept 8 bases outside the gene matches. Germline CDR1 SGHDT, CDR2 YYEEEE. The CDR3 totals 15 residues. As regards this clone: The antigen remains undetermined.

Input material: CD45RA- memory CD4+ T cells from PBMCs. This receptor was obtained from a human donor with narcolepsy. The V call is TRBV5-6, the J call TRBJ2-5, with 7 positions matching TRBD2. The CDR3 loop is CASSPRWGGQETQYF. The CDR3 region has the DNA TGTGCCAGCAGCCCCCGATGGGGGGGACAAGAGACCCAGTACTTC.